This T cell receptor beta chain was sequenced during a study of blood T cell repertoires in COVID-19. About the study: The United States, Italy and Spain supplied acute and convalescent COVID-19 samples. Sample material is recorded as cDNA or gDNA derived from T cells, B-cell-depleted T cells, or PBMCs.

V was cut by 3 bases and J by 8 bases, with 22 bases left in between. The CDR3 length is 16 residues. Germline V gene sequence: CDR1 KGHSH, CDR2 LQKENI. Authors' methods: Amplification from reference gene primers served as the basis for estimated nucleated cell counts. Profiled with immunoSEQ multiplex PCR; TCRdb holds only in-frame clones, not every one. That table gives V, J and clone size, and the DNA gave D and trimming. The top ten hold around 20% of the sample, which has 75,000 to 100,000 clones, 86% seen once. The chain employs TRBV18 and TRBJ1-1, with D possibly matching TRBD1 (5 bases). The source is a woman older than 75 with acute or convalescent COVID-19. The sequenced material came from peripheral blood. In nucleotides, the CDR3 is TGTGCCAGCTCACCCTTACCGGGGGAGGGTAACCCCGAAGCTTTCTTT. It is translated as CASSPLPGEGNPEAFF.